This T cell receptor beta chain was identified in a study of shared clonotypes between healthy human individuals. Germline-derived CDR1 and CDR2 are SGHRS and YFSETQ. With 9 bases removed from V and 5 bases from J, the gap between germline ends came to 13 bases. The CDR3 is 12 residues long. Study outcomes and limitations: Clonotypes which were not shared had lower generation probabilities than clonotypes that all four donors shared.

Sorted-subset replicate PCRs used approximately 190 ng of genomic DNA. This amount corresponded to 33,000 or so T cell genomes. The data were produced by immunoSEQ multiplex PCR, yet TCRdb's version contains in-frame clones alone and is incomplete. The sample carries 2,500,000 or so clones, around 90% recorded once. All donors qualified as healthy HIV-negative adults and had experienced no recent acute infections or vaccinations. This clone has only one observation. Its target is not known. The clonotype comes from a young man in good health. The chain carries TRBV5-1 and TRBJ2-3; no reliable D call. Sequencing was performed on naive CD4+ T cells sorted from blood. Specified subset: CD45RA+ positively selected. DNA for the CDR3: TGCGCCACCATACCAGCTTTAGATACGCAGTATTTT. It codes for CATIPALDTQYF. The full variable domain, its missing parts supplied by reference TRBV5-1 and TRBJ2-3, is KAGVTQTPRYLIKTRGQQVTLSCSPISGHRSVSWYQQTPGQGLQFLFEYFSETQRNKGNFPGRFSGRQFSNSRSEMNVSTLELGDSALYLCATIPALDTQYFGPGTRLTVL.